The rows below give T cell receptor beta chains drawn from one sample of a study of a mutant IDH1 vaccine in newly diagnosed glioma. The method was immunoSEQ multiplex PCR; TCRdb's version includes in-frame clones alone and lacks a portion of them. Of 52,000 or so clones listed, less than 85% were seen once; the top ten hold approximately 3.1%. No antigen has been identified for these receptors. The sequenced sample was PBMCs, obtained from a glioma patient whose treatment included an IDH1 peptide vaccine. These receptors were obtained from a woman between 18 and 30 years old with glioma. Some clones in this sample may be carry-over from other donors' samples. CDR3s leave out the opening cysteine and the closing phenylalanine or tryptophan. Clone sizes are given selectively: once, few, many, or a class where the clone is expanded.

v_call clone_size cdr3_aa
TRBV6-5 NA ASSYSRGFSNEQF
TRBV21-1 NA ASSKVFKALTWYFRVGYT
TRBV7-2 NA ASSLALERDRGQDYGYT
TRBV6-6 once ASSPPGVAYGYT
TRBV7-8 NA ASSLEGGGSYGYT
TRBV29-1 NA SASYSDTQY
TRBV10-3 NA AIRSDSAGGVYEQY
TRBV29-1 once SVPGQGARRDGYT
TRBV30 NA AHRTGSGANVLT
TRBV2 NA ASTMSSGANVLT
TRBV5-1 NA ASSPPSQGRNTEAF
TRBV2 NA ASSQEGGLLH
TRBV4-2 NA ASSQDRTSGSYEQY
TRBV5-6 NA ASSLDLLAYEQY
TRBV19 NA ASSIPGSNQPQH
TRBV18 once ASSPGQGFEQY
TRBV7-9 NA ASRRQGASGANVPT
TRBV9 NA ASSVATPPSLNTEAF
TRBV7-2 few ASSLYQGGAPETQY
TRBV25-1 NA ASSEWGGAGELF
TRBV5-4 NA ASSLGPLKGLT
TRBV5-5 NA ASSSLRDRVLANYGYT
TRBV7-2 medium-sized ASSLGGSYSPLH
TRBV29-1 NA SVEGAKGGYT
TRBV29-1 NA SGVGGGTQY